Below are 19 T cell receptor beta chains sequenced from a single sample in a study of T cells in localized non-small cell lung cancer. The assay was immunoSEQ multiplex PCR, and TCRdb's table has in-frame clones only and misses some. The sample carries approximately 2,100 clones, around 23% recorded once. The sequencing here drew on lung tumor tissue, taken before any cancer treatment. The source is a male donor at least 60 years old with stage II lung adenocarcinoma.

This clone came up a few times. The V call is TRBV18, the J call TRBJ2-3; D not certain. With 3 bases removed from V and 2 bases from J, the gap between germline ends came to 3 bases. The CDR3 runs to 12 residues. Germline assignment: CDR1 KGHSH and CDR2 LQKENI. CDR3 DNA: TGTGCCAGCTCACCGATCACAGATACGCAGTATTTT. As protein: CASSPITDTQYF.

This clone appeared a few times. The chain employs TRBV6-8 and TRBJ2-7; TRBD1 agrees at 7 bases. There are 13 residues in the CDR3. The J segment lost 5 bases and the V segment lost 5 bases, leaving 6 bases of the junction unmatched. Germline lookup yields CDR1 MNHGY and CDR2 SAAAGT. CDR3 nucleotides: TGTGCCAGCAGTAAAGAGACAGGGCACGAGCAGTACTTC. It encodes CASSKETGHEQYF.

This clone was seen only a few times. The rearrangement joins TRBV5-1 to TRBJ1-5; TRBD1 matches 7 bases. Germline lookup yields CDR1 SGHRS and CDR2 YFSETQ. The V segment lost 0 bases and the J segment 3 bases; nucleotides outside the gene matches: 3. The CDR3 runs to 15 residues. The chain's CDR3 is CASSLDGQANQPQHF. Here the CDR3 DNA reads TGCGCCAGCAGCTTGGACGGACAGGCCAATCAGCCCCAGCATTTT.

By frequency in the sample, this clone is medium-sized. The chain is built from TRBV9 and TRBJ1-2; 9 bases match TRBD1. This CDR3 comprises 13 residues. V gave up 8 bases and J gave up 6 bases; unmatched junction bases: 8. Germline V CDR1 and CDR2: SGDLS, YYNGEE. CDR3 nucleotide sequence: TGTGCCAGTACAGGGGGCTCGATCGATGGCTACACCTTC. Translated, it gives CASTGGSIDGYTF.

The chain recombines TRBV11-3 with TRBJ2-1; 9 bases match TRBD2. The CDR3 runs 16 residues. From germline, CDR1 is SGHNT and CDR2 YENEEA. V lost 2 bases and J lost 8; bases outside the gene matches: 10. CDR3 protein: CASSLLTSGWGYEQFF. CDR3 coding DNA: TGTGCCAGCAGCTTATTGACTAGCGGATGGGGATATGAGCAGTTCTTC. The full variable domain, its missing parts supplied by reference TRBV11-3 and TRBJ2-1, is EAGVVQSPRYKIIEKKQPVAFWCNPISGHNTLYWYLQNLGQGPELLIRYENEEAVDDSQLPKDRFSAERLKGVDSTLKIQPAELGDSAVYLCASSLLTSGWGYEQFFGPGTRLTVL.

The chain employs TRBV2 and TRBJ2-3; 9 bases align to TRBD2. With V trimmed by 2 bases and J by 3 bases, 6 bases remained unmatched. The CDR3 is 16 residues long. Germline values: CDR1 SNHLY, CDR2 FYNNEI. The CDR3 DNA is TGTGCCAGCAGTGAACCACGAGCGGGAGGAACAGATACGCAGTATTTT. It specifies CASSEPRAGGTDTQYF.

This clone was recorded a few times. The V call is TRBV18, the J call TRBJ2-5; 10 positions agree with TRBD1. The CDR3 sequence is 15 residues long. The V gene's germline CDR1 is KGHSH and CDR2 LQKENI. After removal of 1 base from V and 5 bases from J, the junction contained 4 bases not matched to a gene. CDR3 sequence (DNA): TGTGCCAGCTCACCACGAGGGACAGGGGTGGAGACCCAGTACTTC. This codes for CASSPRGTGVETQYF.

Within the sample, this clone is medium-sized. The chain carries TRBV6-8 and TRBJ2-2; 11 bases match TRBD1. With 6 bases clipped from V and 8 bases from J, the junction kept 8 bases outside the gene matches. This CDR3 spans 15 amino acids. The germline CDR1 and CDR2 sequences are MNHGY and SAAAGT. CDR3 coding DNA: TGTGCCAGCAGGCCCGGGACAGGGGGTAAAGGGGAGCTGTTTTTT. This encodes CASRPGTGGKGELFF.

The V call is TRBV7-7, the J call TRBJ1-3; the D gene is possibly TRBD1 (5 bases). This CDR3 contains 16 residues. Per the germline V gene, CDR1 is SSHAT and CDR2 is FNYEAQ (reference sequence). Trimming took off 3 bases at V and 0 bases at J, with 12 bases between the two ends. CDR3 sequence: CASSLLGRISGNTIYF. CDR3 coding DNA: TGTGCCAGCAGCTTGTTGGGACGGATCTCTGGAAACACCATATATTTT.

V gene TRBV29-1 combines with J gene TRBJ1-2; D is unresolved. The ends were cut back, 2 bases at V and 6 bases at J, with 13 bases in the middle. Germline CDR1 SQVTM, CDR2 ANQGSEA. The CDR3 is 13 amino acids. The CDR3 reads CSVESRRENGYTF. CDR3 coding DNA: TGCAGCGTTGAATCCCGGAGGGAGAATGGCTACACCTTC.

The gene calls are TRBV7-2 and TRBJ1-1, with D uncertain. The ends were cut back, 2 bases at V and 4 bases at J, with 8 bases in the middle. Germline assignment: CDR1 SGHTA and CDR2 FQGNSA. The CDR3 loop spans 13 amino acids. The CDR3 here is CASSLLMGTEAFF. The DNA for the CDR3 is TGTGCCAGCAGCTTATTGATGGGCACTGAAGCTTTCTTT.

The CDR3 region has the DNA TGTGCCAGTAGTATAGGTGGGACAGGGGACCAAGAGACCCAGTACTTC. Residues: CASSIGGTGDQETQYF. The chain uses TRBV19 and TRBJ2-5; 10 bases agree with TRBD1. The germline V gene encodes CDR1 LNHDA and CDR2 SQIVND (reference sequence). V lost 1 base and J lost 0; bases outside the gene matches: 2. The CDR3 has 16 amino acids.

Judged by abundance, this clone is large. The chain employs TRBV9 and TRBJ2-4, with D tentatively TRBD2 (6 bases). Per the germline V gene, CDR1 is SGDLS and CDR2 is YYNGEE. The V and J ends lost 5 bases and 5 bases respectively, with 17 bases between them. The CDR3 is 15 amino acids. The CDR3: CASSGRWTTENIQYF. The CDR3 DNA follows: TGTGCCAGCAGTGGCCGTTGGACTACCGAAAACATTCAGTACTTC.

This clone was seen a few times. The chain joins TRBV11-3 to TRBJ2-7; 8 nucleotides align to TRBD1. CDR3 size: 15 residues. CDR1 and CDR2 (germline): SGHNT, YENEEA. With V trimmed by 3 bases and J by 11 bases, 15 bases remained unmatched. The CDR3 reads CASSLLVAGGYREYF. DNA for the CDR3: TGTGCCAGCAGCTTGCTCGTGGCAGGGGGCTATAGGGAGTACTTC.

The chain uses TRBV6-7 and TRBJ2-7; 14 bases are a match to TRBD2. TRBV6-7 is reported as an ORF; its role is uncertain. There are 16 residues in the CDR3. V shed 6 bases and J 4 bases; nucleotides not matched to a gene: 8. DNA for the CDR3: TGTGCCAGCAGAGGACTAGCGGGAGGCGCAGAATACGAGCAGTACTTC. It codes for CASRGLAGGAEYEQYF.

In its sample, this clone ranks as large (0.1 to 1%). The chain uses TRBV11-3 and TRBJ1-1; TRBD1 matches 8 bases. This CDR3 contains 17 residues. Germline loops: CDR1 SGHNT, CDR2 YENEEA. V dropped 5 bases and J dropped 0; count of bases not matched to a gene: 11. CDR3 residues: CASSPTPGQGMNTEAFF. CDR3 DNA: TGTGCCAGCAGCCCAACCCCCGGACAGGGCATGAACACTGAAGCTTTCTTT.

This clone appeared a few times. The J gene is TRBJ1-2, the V gene TRBV29-1; D is perhaps TRBD1 (6 bases). Between the trimmed V and J ends, which lost 1 base and 7 bases, there was a span of 10 bases. From germline, CDR1 is SQVTM and CDR2 ANQGSEA. This CDR3 has 12 amino acids. The CDR3 DNA reads as TGCAGCGTTGAAGTGGGGACATCTGGCTACACCTTC. Amino acids: CSVEVGTSGYTF.

V gene TRBV5-1 combines with J gene TRBJ1-1; TRBD1 matches at 12 bases. The V and J ends lost 1 base and 4 bases, in that order; junction bases with no gene match: 11. This CDR3 region has 18 residues. Germline CDR1 SGHRS, CDR2 YFSETQ. CDR3 protein: CASSLTTGQGAMGTEAFF. CDR3 nucleotide sequence: TGCGCCAGCAGCTTGACCACGGGACAGGGGGCTATGGGCACTGAAGCTTTCTTT.

V and J are TRBV30 and TRBJ1-3; TRBD1 aligns across 7 bases. Trimming took 3 bases from V and 5 from J; bases not matched to a gene: 4. Germline CDR1 and CDR2: GTSNPN and SVGIG (reference sequence). The CDR3 covers 13 residues. For the CDR3, the DNA is TGTGCCTGGAGCAGGGGGACTAGAAACACCATATATTTT. It is translated as CAWSRGTRNTIYF. Based on the CDR3 plus reference TRBV30 and TRBJ1-3, the full variable domain is SQTIHQWPATLVQPVGSPLSLECTVEGTSNPNLYWYRQAAGRGLQLLFYSVGIGQISSEVPQNLSASRPQDRQFILSSKKLLLSDSGFYLCAWSRGTRNTIYFGEGSWLTVV.